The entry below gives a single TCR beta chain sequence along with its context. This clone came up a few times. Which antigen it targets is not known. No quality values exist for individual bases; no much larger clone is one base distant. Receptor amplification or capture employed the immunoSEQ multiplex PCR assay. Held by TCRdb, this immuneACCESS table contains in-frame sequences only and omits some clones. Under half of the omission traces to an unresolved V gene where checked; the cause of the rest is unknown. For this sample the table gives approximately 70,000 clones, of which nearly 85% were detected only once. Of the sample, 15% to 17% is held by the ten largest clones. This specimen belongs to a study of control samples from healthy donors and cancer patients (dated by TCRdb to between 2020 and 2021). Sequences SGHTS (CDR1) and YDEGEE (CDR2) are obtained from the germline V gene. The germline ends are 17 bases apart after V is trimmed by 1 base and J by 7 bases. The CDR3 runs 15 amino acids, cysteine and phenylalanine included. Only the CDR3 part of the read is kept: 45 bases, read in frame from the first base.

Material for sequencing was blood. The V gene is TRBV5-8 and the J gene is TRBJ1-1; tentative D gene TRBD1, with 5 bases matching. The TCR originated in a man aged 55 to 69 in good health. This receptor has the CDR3 CASSLQGWILGEAFF. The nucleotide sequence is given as TGTGCCAGCAGCTTGCAGGGTTGGATTCTCGGTGAAGCTTTCTTT.